This passage covers 12 T cell receptor beta chains from one sample sequenced in a study of long-term antiretroviral therapy in people with HIV. Assay version v3.0 of immunoSEQ was used, and it was run at survey level. The protocol was immunoSEQ multiplex PCR, while the TCRdb copy is restricted to in-frame clones and leaves out a portion. The repertoire includes tens of thousands of clones, roughly four fifths of them detected once, and roughly a tenth sits in the top ten. This material consisted of unsorted PBMCs, taken 0.8 years before starting antiretroviral therapy. These receptor sequences come from a young man with HIV.

The rearrangement links TRBV2 to TRBJ1-4; D is ambiguous. Germline V gives CDR1 SNHLY, CDR2 FYNNEI. CDR3 length: 11 residues. The V end was cut by 6 bases, the J end by 8 bases, with 7 bases between. CDR3 region: CASSASEKLFF. The CDR3 nucleotides read TGTGCCAGCAGCGCCTCCGAAAAACTGTTTTTT.

This clone has only a few counts. This sequence joins TRBV5-1 and TRBJ1-6; D is undetermined. The V gene lost 0 bases and the J gene lost 0 bases, with 7 bases spanning the gap. Germline assignment: CDR1 SGHRS and CDR2 YFSETQ. There are 16 residues in the CDR3. CDR3 DNA: TGCGCCAGCAGCTTGGTTGGTAGCTCCTATAATTCACCCCTCCACTTT. The encoded protein is CASSLVGSSYNSPLHF.

This rearrangement joins TRBV4-1 to TRBJ2-5; D is possibly TRBD1 or TRBD2 (6 bases each). The CDR3 spans 16 residues. V gave up 0 bases and J gave up 5 bases, with 16 bases separating them. The germline gives CDR1 MGHRA, CDR2 YSYEKL. CDR3 region: CASSQEEGGGWETQYF. The CDR3 coding sequence is TGCGCCAGCAGCCAAGAGGAAGGAGGGGGGTGGGAGACCCAGTACTTC.

J is TRBJ2-7 and V is TRBV18; possibly TRBD1 for D (6 bases). This CDR3 region has 13 residues. Trimming removed 4 bases at V and 3 bases at J, with 10 bases between. Germline loops: CDR1 KGHSH, CDR2 LQKENI. CDR3 DNA sequence: TGTGCCAGCTCACAGGGGGTCCTCTACGAGCAGTACTTC. Amino acids: CASSQGVLYEQYF.

V and J are TRBV19 and TRBJ2-7; D unresolved. V was clipped by 1 base and J by 3 bases, with 7 bases between them. Germline V gives CDR1 LNHDA, CDR2 SQIVND (reference sequence). This CDR3 region has 13 residues. In DNA form, the CDR3 reads TGTGCCAGTAGTATAGCGGCTGGCTACGAGCAGTACTTC. Its protein product is CASSIAAGYEQYF. Full variable domain (missing parts from reference TRBV19 and TRBJ2-7): DGGITQSPKYLFRKEGQNVTLSCEQNLNHDAMYWYRQDPGQGLRLIYYSQIVNDFQKGDIAEGYSVSREKKESFPLTVTSAQKNPTAFYLCASSIAAGYEQYFGPGTRLTVT.

The gene calls are TRBV28 and TRBJ2-5, with D tentatively TRBD1 (6 bases). This CDR3 has 14 residues. The V gene's germline CDR1 is MDHEN and CDR2 SYDVKM. V lost 3 bases to trimming and J lost 4 bases, with 12 bases between them. The CDR3 is CASSFRTGRETQYF. The CDR3 region has the DNA TGTGCCAGCAGTTTTCGCACAGGGCGAGAGACCCAGTACTTC.

The chain is built from TRBV27 and TRBJ2-5; D is tentatively TRBD1 or TRBD2 (6 bases each). This CDR3 region has 13 residues. Trimming left V 6 bases short and J 4 bases short, with 12 bases between. From germline, CDR1 is MNHEY and CDR2 SMNVEV (reference sequence). The CDR3 protein is CASRTGGGETQYF. CDR3 nucleotide sequence: TGTGCCAGCAGAACCGGGGGCGGAGAGACCCAGTACTTC.

This chain joins TRBV27 and TRBJ1-2, with D hard to call. Germline lookup yields CDR1 MNHEY and CDR2 SMNVEV (reference sequence). Trimming removed 0 bases at V and 2 bases at J, with 7 bases between. The CDR3 totals 14 residues. The CDR3 spells CASSLSTQNYGYTF. CDR3 in DNA: TGTGCCAGCAGTTTATCGACCCAGAACTATGGCTACACCTTC.

This chain connects TRBV7-2 to TRBJ1-1, with D hard to call. Trimming took off 1 base at V and 4 bases at J, with 7 bases between the two ends. Looked up from germline, CDR1 is SGHTA and CDR2 is FQGNSA. The CDR3 has 13 amino acids. CDR3 in DNA: TGTGCCAGCAGCTTAGGAGAGGTCACTGAAGCTTTCTTT. It specifies CASSLGEVTEAFF.

The gene calls are TRBV6-4 and TRBJ2-2, with 7 bases lining up with TRBD1. Germline V gene sequence: CDR1 MRHNA, CDR2 SNTAGT. CDR3 size: 15 residues. J gave up 4 bases and V 5 bases, and 7 bases lay outside the gene matches. The CDR3: CASSHEGAPTGELFF. The CDR3 DNA sequence: TGTGCCAGCAGTCACGAGGGGGCGCCCACCGGGGAGCTGTTTTTT.

The rearrangement links TRBV7-2 to TRBJ2-1; TRBD1 matches 8 bases. CDR1 is SGHTA and CDR2 is FQGNSA in the germline V gene. The ends lost 7 bases at V and 2 bases at J; junction bases unmatched: 4. The CDR3 consists of 14 residues. The CDR3: CASMSDRAYNEQFF. The DNA for the CDR3 is TGTGCCAGCATGTCGGACAGGGCCTACAATGAGCAGTTCTTC.

The rearrangement uses TRBV7-9 and TRBJ2-7; 7 nucleotides agree with TRBD2. The V segment lost 5 bases and the J segment 2 bases; nucleotides outside the gene matches: 12. The germline gives CDR1 SEHNR, CDR2 FQNEAQ (reference sequence). The length of the CDR3 is 16 residues. The CDR3 coding sequence is TGTGCCAGCAGCAGCTCAACCGAGCGGGGAACCTACGAGCAGTACTTC. It codes for CASSSSTERGTYEQYF.